A single sample is the source of the 20 T cell receptor beta chains below, sequenced in a study of cytomegalovirus exposure and HLA in healthy donors. The PCR ran on 60 Vbeta and 13 Jbeta primers. Here immunoSEQ multiplex PCR was the method, and the copy in TCRdb shows in-frame clones only, minus some. The table records approximately 150,000 clones, roughly four fifths of them present only once. Material: PBMCs. The source of these receptors is a woman aged 60 to 75 in good health and CMV-seronegative.

This chain links TRBV11-3 with TRBJ2-2; tentatively, D is TRBD2 (6 bases). The CDR3 runs 15 residues. V lost 5 bases and J lost 7, with 17 bases in between. Looked up from germline, CDR1 is SGHNT and CDR2 is YENEEA. The CDR3 DNA sequence: TGTGCCAGCAGCACCGGGACTCCGGGGAGCGGGGAGCTGTTTTTT. This encodes CASSTGTPGSGELFF.

This clone has a single count. The rearrangement links TRBV13 to TRBJ2-5, with TRBD2 identical over 14 bases. CDR3 length equals 21 residues. The germline CDR1 and CDR2 sequences are PRHDT and FYEKMQ (reference sequence). V shed 5 bases, J shed 1 base, and the junction held 18 bases outside the gene matches. CDR3 nucleotide sequence: TGTGCCAGCAGCCAGGGACTAGCGGGAGCTTTTTCACCAAAAACCCAAGAGACCCAGTACTTC. The encoded protein is CASSQGLAGAFSPKTQETQYF.

As DNA, the CDR3 is TGTGCCATCAGACGGGGGTCAGGTCAGCCCCAGCATTTT. Translating it yields CAIRRGSGQPQHF. The chain joins TRBV10-3 to TRBJ1-5; weak D call: TRBD1 (5 bases). V was pared by 6 bases and J by 6 bases, with 12 bases between. Germline V gene sequence: CDR1 ENHRY, CDR2 SYGVKD. This CDR3 has 13 amino acids.

J is TRBJ2-1 and V is TRBV30; TRBD1 agrees at 7 bases. Germline CDR1 is GTSNPN and CDR2 is SVGIG (reference sequence). V was clipped by 5 bases and J by 9 bases; unmatched bases: 7. The CDR3 is 12 amino acids. Here the CDR3 reads CAWGQASGEQFF. CDR3 DNA sequence: TGTGCCTGGGGACAGGCCTCAGGTGAGCAGTTCTTC.

The chain employs TRBV20-1 and TRBJ1-1; unclear D gene. The CDR3 extends over 11 amino acids. V lost 3 bases and J 5 bases, leaving 7 bases between the germline ends. Germline V gene data show CDR1 as DFQATT and CDR2 as SNEGSKA (reference sequence). CDR3 sequence: CSARRETEAFF. The CDR3 DNA reads TGCAGTGCTAGGAGGGAGACTGAAGCTTTCTTT.

The chain uses TRBV7-6 and TRBJ2-5; no clear D gene. The germline V gene encodes CDR1 SGHVS and CDR2 FNYEAQ. V was shortened by 2 bases and J by 0 bases, with 7 bases between the two germline ends. The CDR3 consists of 14 residues. CDR3 in amino acids: CASSLLQNQETQYF. The CDR3 coding sequence is TGTGCCAGCAGCTTATTGCAGAACCAAGAGACCCAGTACTTC.

The chain couples TRBV28 to TRBJ1-4, with 8 bases matching TRBD1. The CDR3 runs to 17 residues. V shed 5 bases, J shed 0 bases, and the junction held 8 bases outside the gene matches. Germline CDR1 reads MDHEN; CDR2 reads SYDVKM. CDR3 loop: CASSGTTRGPTNEKLFF. DNA for the CDR3: TGTGCCAGCAGTGGAACTACCAGGGGGCCAACTAATGAAAAACTGTTTTTT.

J is TRBJ1-3 and V is TRBV6-6; 8 nucleotides match TRBD1. CDR1 and CDR2 from the germline V gene are MNHNY and SVGAGI (reference sequence). V shed 6 bases, J shed 0 bases, and the junction held 4 bases outside the gene matches. The CDR3 spans 15 residues. CDR3 in DNA: TGTGCCAGCAGCGGGACAGGAAACTCTGGAAACACCATATATTTT. It codes for CASSGTGNSGNTIYF.

The CDR3 loop is CASSSGGNNEKLFF. CDR3 coding DNA: TGCGCCAGCAGCTCGGGGGGGAATAATGAAAAACTGTTTTTT. The chain carries TRBV5-1 and TRBJ1-4, with a tentative D call TRBD1 (5 bases). Trimming cost V 3 bases and J 4 bases, with 10 bases left between them. Per germline, CDR1 SGHRS and CDR2 YFSETQ. The CDR3 extends over 14 amino acids.

The chain links TRBV7-9 to TRBJ2-4; a weak D match, TRBD1 (6 bases). CDR3 size: 15 residues. Deletions cut 0 bases from V and 7 bases from J, with 13 bases between. Per the germline V gene, CDR1 is SEHNR and CDR2 is FQNEAQ (reference sequence). CDR3 sequence reads: CASSLALTGGNIQYF. In DNA form, the CDR3 reads TGTGCCAGCAGCTTAGCGCTGACAGGCGGTAACATTCAGTACTTC. Based on the CDR3 plus reference TRBV7-9 and TRBJ2-4, the full variable domain is DTGVSQNPRHKITKRGQNVTFRCDPISEHNRLYWYRQTLGQGPEFLTYFQNEAQLEKSRLLSDRFSAERPKGSFSTLEIQRTEQGDSAMYLCASSLALTGGNIQYFGAGTRLSVL.

The rearrangement uses TRBV4-2 and TRBJ2-1; D unresolved. CDR3 size: 16 residues. Germline CDR1 is LGHNA and CDR2 is YNFKEQ. V was shortened by 3 bases and J by 0 bases, with 12 bases between the two germline ends. In DNA, the CDR3 is TGTGCCAGCAGCCATCCGACTCCCTCCTCCTACAATGAGCAGTTCTTC. This sequence encodes CASSHPTPSSYNEQFF.

This clone was seen a few times. The rearrangement uses TRBV30 and TRBJ2-7; D perhaps matches TRBD1 (6 bases). Germline V CDR1 and CDR2: GTSNPN, SVGIG (reference sequence). The CDR3 runs to 12 residues. With 4 bases removed from V and 2 bases from J, the gap between germline ends came to 9 bases. The CDR3 nucleotides are TGTGCCTGGATGGGGGACACCTACGAGCAGTACTTC. It encodes CAWMGDTYEQYF. Full variable domain (missing parts from reference TRBV30 and TRBJ2-7): SQTIHQWPATLVQPVGSPLSLECTVEGTSNPNLYWYRQAAGRGLQLLFYSVGIGQISSEVPQNLSASRPQDRQFILSSKKLLLSDSGFYLCAWMGDTYEQYFGPGTRLTVT.

This clone was observed once. The chain recombines TRBV2 with TRBJ2-1, with TRBD2 matching 9 bases. V was pared by 4 bases and J by 5 bases, with 6 bases of the junction left unmatched. CDR1 is SNHLY, CDR2 FYNNEI, per germline. The CDR3 is 15 residues long. CDR3 sequence (DNA): TGTGCCAGCAGTGGTAGCGGGAGAACCCACAATGAGCAGTTCTTC. It codes for CASSGSGRTHNEQFF.

This chain connects TRBV7-9 to TRBJ1-5, with D maybe TRBD1 (5 bases). Per the germline V gene, CDR1 is SEHNR and CDR2 is FQNEAQ (reference sequence). V gave up 4 bases and J gave up 1 base, with 14 bases separating them. The CDR3 is made up of 16 amino acids. CDR3 sequence reads: CASSSVGRGSNQPQHF. The CDR3 DNA follows: TGTGCCAGCAGCTCCGTCGGTAGGGGCAGCAATCAGCCCCAGCATTTT.

The V call is TRBV6-5, the J call TRBJ1-3; D is ambiguous. The CDR3 length is 16 residues. V was trimmed by 0 bases and J by 0 bases, leaving 9 bases between them. Per the germline V gene, CDR1 is MNHEY and CDR2 is SVGAGI. The CDR3 nucleotides read TGTGCCAGCAGTTACTCGGGCCTCTCCTCTGGAAACACCATATATTTT. Translation gives CASSYSGLSSGNTIYF.

This clone was detected a few times. The rearrangement links TRBV6-6 to TRBJ2-3; D is perhaps TRBD1 (6 bases). Germline-derived CDR1 and CDR2 are MNHNY and SVGAGI (reference sequence). Trimming removed 0 bases from V and 5 bases from J, with 6 bases in between. The CDR3 has 13 residues. The CDR3 loop is CASSYSGGDTQYF. The CDR3 DNA reads TGTGCCAGCAGTTACTCAGGGGGAGATACGCAGTATTTT.

The rearrangement joins TRBV6-1 to TRBJ2-5; D not resolved. This CDR3 is 12 amino acids long. The V end was cut by 8 bases, the J end by 2 bases, with 9 bases between. Per germline, CDR1 MNHNS and CDR2 SASEGT. In nucleotides, the CDR3 is TGTGCCAGCGCCAGGAAACAAGAGACCCAGTACTTC. Protein product: CASARKQETQYF.

Only one count was recorded for this clone. The chain joins TRBV6-1 to TRBJ1-6, with 7 bases matching TRBD1. The V gene end was trimmed by 6 bases and the J gene end by 5 bases; junction bases not matched to a gene: 7. There are 15 residues in the CDR3. Germline V lookup: CDR1 MNHNS, CDR2 SASEGT. The CDR3 DNA reads as TGTGCCAGCAGGGGGGACAGTAGTAATAATTCACCCCTCCACTTT. It encodes CASRGDSSNNSPLHF.

This sequence joins TRBV5-1 and TRBJ1-2; 8 bases line up with TRBD1. The CDR3 is 14 amino acids. In germline, CDR1 is SGHRS, CDR2 YFSETQ. V shed 7 bases, J shed 2 bases, and the junction held 7 bases outside the gene matches. The CDR3, as DNA: TGCGCCAGCTACCCGGGACAGGAGAACTATGGCTACACCTTC. As protein: CASYPGQENYGYTF.

CDR3 nucleotide sequence: TGTGCCAGCAGCTCACAGGGAGGGAGCTACACCTTC. Protein product: CASSSQGGSYTF. The rearrangement joins TRBV7-2 to TRBJ1-2; possible D gene TRBD1, 6 bases. The V and J ends lost 4 bases and 9 bases respectively, with 12 bases between them. Germline-derived CDR1 and CDR2 are SGHTA and FQGNSA. The CDR3 length is 12 residues.